This paragraph covers one T cell receptor (beta chain) sequence. There are a few counts of this clonotype. Its recognized antigen is unknown. No qualities accompany the bases; no much larger clone lies one base away. According to the germline V gene, CDR1 reads MGHRA and CDR2 reads YSYEKL. The CDR3, cysteine through phenylalanine, is 16 amino acids long. CDR3 DNA only is kept here, 48 bases in frame from base 1. The germline V and J ends show losses of 1 base and 4 bases respectively, and no gene match explains 1 base of the junction. The receptor library was made with RACE. TCRdb names NextSeq 500 as the instrument used. Library preparation attached unique molecular identifiers to individual cDNA molecules for quantitative, reproducible TCR counting. Both TCR alpha and TCR beta chains were sequenced from each blood RNA sample. The original pipeline was this. A median of about 100,000 TCRs per sample was observed, with a range of about 20,000 to 750,000. The Decombinator software suite was used to annotate the V, J and CDR3 of the TCR reads. Every sample was subsampled to the same number of TCRs (28,000) for the PS versus PT1 abundance plots. TCRs were defined as expanded if absent before sensitization and observed at least eight times at the 2-week time point. TCRdb itself trimmed the public reads at Q25 with fastp, ran MiXCR and retained productive beta chains. Each entry merges the rows of one CDR3 protein and shows their most common DNA and genes. The V and J calls and clone size come from TCRdb's table, not from the authors' own analysis. For this sample there are roughly 200,000 distinct CDR3 sequences; roughly a quarter appear just once. The top ten hold 2% to 2.5% of the sample.

The sample is drawn from a study of human T cells and chemical hapten exposure (dated by TCRdb to 2020 to 2022). About the study as a whole: For sensitization, 2% DPC in acetone was applied to a 2 cm by 2 cm area of upper inner arm skin. Patients additionally received weekly therapeutic DPC doses to the scalp throughout the roughly 25-week study period. Patch testing was performed on the upper back with Finn chambers containing 0.01% DPC, and the patch tests were scored after 6 days according to International Contact Dermatitis Research Group standards. The patient cohort, mostly female, included alopecia areata with under or over 50% scalp involvement, alopecia totalis and alopecia universalis. Libraries were combined into a pool for sequencing, and differences in TCR yield between samples came mainly from small differences in library volumes within the pool. In alopecia patients, the study followed how the peripheral blood TCR repertoire changed in vivo over primary and secondary sensitization to diphenylcyclopropenone (DPC), a hapten. Patient blood was sampled pre-sensitization (week 0) and at 2, 6 and about 24 weeks after DPC sensitization. About 29 alopecia patients gave blood for TCR sequencing at one to four time points (pre-sensitization, 2, 6 and 24 weeks). The full study reports these points: Repeated subsampling changed both the strength of the expansion versus patch-test correlation and the threshold at which the correlation became significant. Compared with pre-sensitization or healthy control sets, expanded TCRs formed significantly more large CDR3 similarity clusters, which is consistent with antigen-driven responses. Patch test score correlated positively with the number of PT1 expanded TCRs, reaching significance at thresholds 8, 16 and 32 but not at 4. No change with DPC sensitization was found in the number of TCRs above 1 in 1000 frequency, and no evidence of global repertoire structure alterations was found. Alopecia, a presumed autoimmune disease, was present in all patients, so the immune response of the patients might differ from that of healthy individuals.

Explained via the paper, the time point label denotes: patch test 3, about 24 weeks after DPC sensitization. The treatment or condition label for this specimen denotes: therapeutic diphenylcyclopropenone sensitization with weekly scalp DPC. At each patch-test visit, blood was drawn before the patch test was applied. Patients were eligible if aged 18 to 70, diagnosed with alopecia and judged suitable for DPC therapy, and pregnant patients were excluded. Unfractionated whole blood was collected in Tempus Blood RNA tubes, and total RNA was extracted from that blood. The sequence is built from TRBV4-1 and TRBJ2-1; TRBD2 matches 13 bases in the middle. The sample here was whole blood, taken in connection with sensitization to the hapten diphenylcyclopropenone (DPC). The origin of this receptor is a woman between 35 and 50 years old with alopecia areata. Some clones in this sample may be carry-over from other donors' samples. The CDR3 reads as follows: CASSQGTSGGYNEQFF. The DNA reads as follows: TGCGCCAGCAGCCAAGGGACTAGCGGGGGATACAATGAGCAGTTCTTC.